What follows describes a single T cell receptor (beta chain). The target antigen is unknown. The sample is drawn from a study of multiple sclerosis patients with progressive multifocal leukoencephalopathy. Assay used: immunoSEQ multiplex PCR; TCRdb lists only in-frame clones, some missing. Among roughly 30,000 clones, approximately 90% were seen once, and the ten largest hold about 1.5%. Study findings and constraints: Whether JC virus or general immunocompromise explains the findings remained unclear.

Germline lookup yields CDR1 LGHNA and CDR2 YSLEER. Trimming removed 5 bases from V and 1 base from J; junction bases left unmatched: 6. The CDR3 contains 16 residues. Time point noted: before natalizumab initiation. The rearrangement joins TRBV4-3 to TRBJ2-2; TRBD2 matches 8 bases. Sequenced: PBMCs. The clonotype was recovered from a human donor with multiple sclerosis. The CDR3 DNA reads as TGCGCCAGCAGCAAGCGGGGGCAGGTGAACACCGGGGAGCTGTTTTTT. This sequence encodes CASSKRGQVNTGELFF.